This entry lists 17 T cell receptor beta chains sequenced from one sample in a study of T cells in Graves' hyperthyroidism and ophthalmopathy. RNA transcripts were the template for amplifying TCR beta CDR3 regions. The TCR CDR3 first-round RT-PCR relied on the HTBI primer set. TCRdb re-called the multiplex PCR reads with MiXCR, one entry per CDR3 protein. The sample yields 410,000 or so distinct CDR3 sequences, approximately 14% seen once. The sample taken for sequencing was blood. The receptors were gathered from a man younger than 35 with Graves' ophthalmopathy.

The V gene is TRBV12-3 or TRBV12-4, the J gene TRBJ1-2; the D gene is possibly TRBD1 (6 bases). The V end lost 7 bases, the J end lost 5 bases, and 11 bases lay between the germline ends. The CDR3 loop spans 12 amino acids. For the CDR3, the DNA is TGTGCCAGCACCTCGGGGGCATATGGCTACACCTTC. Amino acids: CASTSGAYGYTF.

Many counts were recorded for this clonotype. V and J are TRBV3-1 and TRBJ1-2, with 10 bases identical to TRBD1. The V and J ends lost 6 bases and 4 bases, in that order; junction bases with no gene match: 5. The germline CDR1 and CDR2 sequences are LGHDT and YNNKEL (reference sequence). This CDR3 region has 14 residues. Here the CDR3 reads CASRGDRGGYGYTF. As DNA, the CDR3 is TGTGCCAGCAGGGGGGACAGGGGCGGCTATGGCTACACCTTC.

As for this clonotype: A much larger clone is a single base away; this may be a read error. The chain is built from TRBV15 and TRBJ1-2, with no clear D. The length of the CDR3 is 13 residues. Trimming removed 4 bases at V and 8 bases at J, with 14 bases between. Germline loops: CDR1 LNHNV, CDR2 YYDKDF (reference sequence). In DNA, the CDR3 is TGTGCCACCAGCAACCTAGGGCGGAGAGGCTACACCTTC. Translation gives CATSNLGRRGYTF. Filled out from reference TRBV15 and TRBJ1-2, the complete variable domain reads DAMVIQNPRYQVTQFGKPVTLSCSQTLNHNVMYWYQQKSSQAPKLLFHYYDKDFNNEADTPDNFQSRRPNTSFCFLDIRSPGLGDTAMYLCATSNLGRRGYTFGSGTRLTVV.

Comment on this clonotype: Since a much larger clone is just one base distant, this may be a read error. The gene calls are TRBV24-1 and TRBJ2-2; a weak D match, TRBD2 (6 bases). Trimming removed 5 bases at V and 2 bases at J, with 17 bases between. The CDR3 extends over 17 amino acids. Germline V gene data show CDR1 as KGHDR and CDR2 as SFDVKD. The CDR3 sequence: CATSGWSGTANTGELFF. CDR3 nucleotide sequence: TGTGCCACCAGTGGTTGGTCCGGGACTGCTAACACCGGGGAGCTGTTTTTT.

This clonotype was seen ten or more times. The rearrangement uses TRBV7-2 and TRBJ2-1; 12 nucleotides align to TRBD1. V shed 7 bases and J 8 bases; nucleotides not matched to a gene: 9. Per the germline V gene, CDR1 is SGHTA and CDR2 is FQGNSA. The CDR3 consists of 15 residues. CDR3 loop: CASNSRDRGLHEQFF. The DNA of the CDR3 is TGTGCCAGCAACTCCCGGGACAGGGGGCTCCATGAGCAGTTCTTC. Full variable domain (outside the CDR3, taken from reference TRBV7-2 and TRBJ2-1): GAGVSQSPSNKVTEKGKDVELRCDPISGHTALYWYRQSLGQGLEFLIYFQGNSAPDKSGLPSDRFSAERTGGSVSTLTIQRTQQEDSAVYLCASNSRDRGLHEQFFGPGTRLTVL.

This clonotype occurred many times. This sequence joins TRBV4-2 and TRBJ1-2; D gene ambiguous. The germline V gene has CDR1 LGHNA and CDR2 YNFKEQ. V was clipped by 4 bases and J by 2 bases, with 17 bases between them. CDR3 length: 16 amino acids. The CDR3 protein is CASSPDDTRVNYGYTF. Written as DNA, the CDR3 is TGTGCCAGCAGCCCGGACGATACAAGAGTAAACTATGGCTACACCTTC.

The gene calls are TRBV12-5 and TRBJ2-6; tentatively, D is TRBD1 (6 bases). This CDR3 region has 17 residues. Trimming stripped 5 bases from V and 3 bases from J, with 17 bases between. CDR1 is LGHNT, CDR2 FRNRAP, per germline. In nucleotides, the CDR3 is TGTGCTAGTGGTAATATACTACAGGGAAGTGGGGCCAACGTCCTGACTTTC. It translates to CASGNILQGSGANVLTF.

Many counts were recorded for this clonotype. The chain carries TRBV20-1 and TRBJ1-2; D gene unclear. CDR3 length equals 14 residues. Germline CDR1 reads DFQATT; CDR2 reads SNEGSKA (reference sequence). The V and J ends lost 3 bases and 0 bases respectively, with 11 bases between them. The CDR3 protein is CSARPPHTNYGYTF. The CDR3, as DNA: TGCAGTGCTAGGCCCCCTCATACTAACTATGGCTACACCTTC.

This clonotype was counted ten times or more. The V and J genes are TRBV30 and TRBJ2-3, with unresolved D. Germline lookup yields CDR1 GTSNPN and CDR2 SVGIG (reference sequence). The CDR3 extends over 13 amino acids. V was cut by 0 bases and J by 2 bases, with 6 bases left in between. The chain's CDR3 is CAWSVPNTDTQYF. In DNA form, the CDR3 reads TGTGCCTGGAGTGTACCCAACACAGATACGCAGTATTTT.

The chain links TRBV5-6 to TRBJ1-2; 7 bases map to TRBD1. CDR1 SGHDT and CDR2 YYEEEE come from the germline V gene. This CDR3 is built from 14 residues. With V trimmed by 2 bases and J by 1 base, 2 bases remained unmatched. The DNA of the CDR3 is TGTGCCAGCAGCTTTTACAGGGGTAACTATGGCTACACCTTC. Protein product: CASSFYRGNYGYTF. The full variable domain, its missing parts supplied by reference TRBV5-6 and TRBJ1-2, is DAGVTQSPTHLIKTRGQQVTLRCSPKSGHDTVSWYQQALGQGPQFIFQYYEEEERQRGNFPDRFSGHQFPNYSSELNVNALLLGDSALYLCASSFYRGNYGYTFGSGTRLTVV.

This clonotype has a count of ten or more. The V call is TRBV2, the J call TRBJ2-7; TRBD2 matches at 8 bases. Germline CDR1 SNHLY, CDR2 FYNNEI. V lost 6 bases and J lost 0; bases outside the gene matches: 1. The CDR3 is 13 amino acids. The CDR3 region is CASSSGSSYEQYF. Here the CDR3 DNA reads TGTGCCAGCAGCAGCGGGAGCTCCTACGAGCAGTACTTC.

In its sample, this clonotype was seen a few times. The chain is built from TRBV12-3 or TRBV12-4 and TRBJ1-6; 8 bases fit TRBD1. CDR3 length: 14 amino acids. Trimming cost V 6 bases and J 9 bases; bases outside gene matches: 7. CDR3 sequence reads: CASSQTGAISPLHF. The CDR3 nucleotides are TGTGCCAGCAGCCAGACAGGGGCTATTTCACCCCTCCACTTT.

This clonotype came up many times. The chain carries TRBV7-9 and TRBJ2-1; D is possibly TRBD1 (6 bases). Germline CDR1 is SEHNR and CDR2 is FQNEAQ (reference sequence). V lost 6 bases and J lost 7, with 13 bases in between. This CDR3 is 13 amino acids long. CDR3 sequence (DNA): TGTGCCAGCAGACGAACAGGGAAAAATGAGCAGTTCTTC. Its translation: CASRRTGKNEQFF.

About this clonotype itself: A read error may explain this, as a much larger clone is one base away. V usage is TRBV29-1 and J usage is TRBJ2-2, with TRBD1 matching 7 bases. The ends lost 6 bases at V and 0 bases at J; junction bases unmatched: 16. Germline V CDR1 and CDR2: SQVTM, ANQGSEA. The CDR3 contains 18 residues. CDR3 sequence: CSVAGTVEEDANTGELFF. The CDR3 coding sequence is TGCAGCGTCGCTGGGACAGTGGAGGAGGATGCGAACACCGGGGAGCTGTTTTTT.

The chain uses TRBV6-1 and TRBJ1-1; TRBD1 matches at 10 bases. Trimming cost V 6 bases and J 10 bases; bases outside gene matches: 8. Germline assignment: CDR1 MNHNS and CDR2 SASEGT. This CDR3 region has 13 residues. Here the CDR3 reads CASRRDRGTGAFF. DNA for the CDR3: TGTGCCAGCAGACGGGACAGGGGAACGGGAGCTTTCTTT.

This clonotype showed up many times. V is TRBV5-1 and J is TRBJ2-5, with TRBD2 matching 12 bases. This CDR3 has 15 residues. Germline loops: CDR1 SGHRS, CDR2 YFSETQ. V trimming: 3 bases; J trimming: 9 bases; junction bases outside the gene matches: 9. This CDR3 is CASSWGTSGPEAQYF. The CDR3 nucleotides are TGCGCCAGCAGCTGGGGGACTAGCGGGCCCGAGGCCCAGTACTTC.

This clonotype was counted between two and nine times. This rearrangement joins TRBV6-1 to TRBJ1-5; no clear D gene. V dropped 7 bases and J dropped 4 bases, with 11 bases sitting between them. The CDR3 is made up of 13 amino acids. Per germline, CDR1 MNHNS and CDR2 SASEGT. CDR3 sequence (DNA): TGTGCCAGCATTCCGGGTGGGAATCAGCCCCAGCATTTT. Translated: CASIPGGNQPQHF.